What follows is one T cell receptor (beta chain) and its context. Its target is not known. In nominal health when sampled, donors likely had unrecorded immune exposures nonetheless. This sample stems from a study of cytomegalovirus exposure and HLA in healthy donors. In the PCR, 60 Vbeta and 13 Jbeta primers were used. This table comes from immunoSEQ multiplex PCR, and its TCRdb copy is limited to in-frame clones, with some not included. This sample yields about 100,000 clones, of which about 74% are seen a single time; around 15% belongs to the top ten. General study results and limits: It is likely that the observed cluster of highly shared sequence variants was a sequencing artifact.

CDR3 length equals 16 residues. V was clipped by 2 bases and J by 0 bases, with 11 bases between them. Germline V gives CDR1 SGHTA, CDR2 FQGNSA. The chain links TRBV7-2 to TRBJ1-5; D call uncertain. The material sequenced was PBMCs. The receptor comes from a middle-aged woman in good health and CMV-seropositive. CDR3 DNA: TGTGCCAGCAGCTTATTTTACGGGAATAGCAATCAGCCCCAGCATTTT. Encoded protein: CASSLFYGNSNQPQHF.